Shown below are 11 T cell receptor beta chains from a single sample sequenced in a study of blood T cell repertoires in COVID-19. Here immunoSEQ multiplex PCR was the method, and the copy in TCRdb shows in-frame clones only, minus some. This table has more than 95,000 clones, approximately 83% appearing once. Material for sequencing was peripheral blood. These receptors all come from a man aged 45-65 years with acute or convalescent COVID-19.

This chain links TRBV7-9 with TRBJ1-2, with D perhaps TRBD1 (6 bases). The V end was cut by 2 bases, the J end by 6 bases, with 16 bases between. Germline V lookup: CDR1 SEHNR, CDR2 FQNEAQ (reference sequence). The CDR3 length is 15 residues. As DNA, the CDR3 is TGTGCCAGCAGCTTAATGGGCTTACAGGGAGATGGCTACACCTTC. It translates to CASSLMGLQGDGYTF.

Regarding this clone: The sample holds other DNA sequences that translate to the same CDR3. The gene calls are TRBV3-1 (or the pseudogene TRBV3-2) and TRBJ1-5; TRBD1 might be the D (6 bases). Trimming took off 3 bases at V and 4 bases at J, with 10 bases between the two ends. The CDR3 runs 14 residues. Germline assignment: CDR1 LGHDT and CDR2 YNNKEL (reference sequence). Here the CDR3 DNA reads TGTGCCAGCAGCCAGGATACAGGGAATCAGCCCCAGCATTTT. Its translation: CASSQDTGNQPQHF.

This clone was detected once. The V gene is TRBV7-3, the J gene TRBJ1-2, with D tentatively TRBD1 (6 bases). Germline CDR1 and CDR2: SGHTA and FQGTGA. V was shortened by 7 bases and J by 4 bases, with 16 bases between the two germline ends. The CDR3 has 14 amino acids. CDR3 amino acids: CASTRNRVSYGYTF. The CDR3 bases are TGTGCCAGCACCCGAAACAGGGTAAGCTATGGCTACACCTTC. The whole variable domain, filled in from reference TRBV7-3 and TRBJ1-2, reads GAGVSQTPSNKVTEKGKYVELRCDPISGHTALYWYRQSLGQGPEFLIYFQGTGAADDSGLPNDRFFAVRPEGSVSTLKIQRTERGDSAVYLCASTRNRVSYGYTFGSGTRLTVV.

The V and J genes are TRBV10-2 and TRBJ1-1; tentatively, D is TRBD1 (5 bases). This CDR3 has 14 amino acids. V lost 4 bases to trimming and J lost 6 bases, with 15 bases between them. CDR1 is WSHSY and CDR2 is SAAADI in the germline V gene. CDR3 sequence: CASSGGLRGAEAFF. Here the CDR3 DNA reads TGCGCCAGCAGTGGGGGGTTGCGGGGGGCTGAAGCTTTCTTT.

This chain joins TRBV24-1 and TRBJ1-2; possible D gene TRBD1, 6 bases. The germline V gene encodes CDR1 KGHDR and CDR2 SFDVKD. CDR3 length equals 19 residues. V lost 4 bases and J 8 bases, leaving 31 bases between the germline ends. CDR3 residues: CATSDSYLQGRVPTEGYTF. CDR3 DNA sequence: TGTGCCACCAGTGACTCTTACCTGCAGGGGAGGGTGCCCACGGAGGGCTACACCTTC.

In its sample, this clone was seen a few times. CDR3 sequence: CASRDRNNEKLFF. The CDR3 DNA sequence: TGTGCCAGCAGGGACAGGAATAATGAAAAACTGTTTTTT. This chain connects TRBV12-3 or TRBV12-4 to TRBJ1-4; TRBD1 matches at 7 bases. V trimming: 6 bases; J trimming: 4 bases; junction bases outside the gene matches: 2. CDR3 length equals 13 residues.

This chain connects TRBV16 to TRBJ1-5, with a weak D call TRBD1 (5 bases). The length of the CDR3 is 16 residues. V was trimmed by 4 bases and J by 0 bases, leaving 13 bases between them. Looked up from germline, CDR1 is KGHSY and CDR2 is FQNENV. CDR3 coding DNA: TGTGCCAGCAGCCCCACGCCCAGGGATAGCAATCAGCCCCAGCATTTT. The encoded protein is CASSPTPRDSNQPQHF.

The gene calls are TRBV7-6 and TRBJ2-5, with 15 bases fitting TRBD2. The CDR3 has 16 residues. Trimming took 5 bases from V and 1 from J; bases not matched to a gene: 2. Germline loops: CDR1 SGHVS, CDR2 FNYEAQ. DNA of the CDR3: TGTGCCAGCAGCCAGGGACTAGCGGGAGGCCAAGAGACCCAGTACTTC. Translating gives CASSQGLAGGQETQYF. Full variable domain (remainder filled in from reference TRBV7-6 and TRBJ2-5): GAGVSQSPRYKVTKRGQDVALRCDPISGHVSLYWYRQALGQGPEFLTYFNYEAQQDKSGLPNDRFSAERPEGSISTLTIQRTEQRDSAMYRCASSQGLAGGQETQYFGPGTRLLVL.

The chain joins TRBV6-6 to TRBJ2-7; 8 bases align to TRBD2. Germline CDR1 and CDR2: MNHNY and SVGAGI (reference sequence). This CDR3 is 17 amino acids long. Germline trimming cut 5 bases from V and 6 bases from J; bases unmatched to any gene: 18. Written as DNA, the CDR3 is TGTGCCAGCAGTCCCAATACTGTGGGACTAGTCAATCCCGAGCAGTACTTC. Translation: CASSPNTVGLVNPEQYF.

In nucleotides, the CDR3 is TGTGCCAGCAGCCAATCCAGGGCCCAGGGAAAGAACACTGAAGCTTTCTTT. Amino acid sequence: CASSQSRAQGKNTEAFF. The chain employs TRBV14 and TRBJ1-1, with D possibly TRBD1 on 5 matching bases. Trimming stripped 2 bases from V and 1 base from J, with 17 bases between. CDR1 SGHDN and CDR2 FVKESK come from the germline V gene. CDR3 size: 17 residues.

The V and J genes are TRBV7-3 and TRBJ2-1, with D unclear. The ends were cut back, 3 bases at V and 5 bases at J, with 11 bases in the middle. From germline, CDR1 is SGHTA and CDR2 FQGTGA. The CDR3 loop spans 14 amino acids. CDR3 region: CASSFNSVNNEQFF. CDR3 sequence (DNA): TGTGCCAGCAGCTTTAATAGTGTGAACAATGAGCAGTTCTTC. Drawing the rest from reference TRBV7-3 and TRBJ2-1, the complete variable domain is GAGVSQTPSNKVTEKGKYVELRCDPISGHTALYWYRQSLGQGPEFLIYFQGTGAADDSGLPNDRFFAVRPEGSVSTLKIQRTERGDSAVYLCASSFNSVNNEQFFGPGTRLTVL.